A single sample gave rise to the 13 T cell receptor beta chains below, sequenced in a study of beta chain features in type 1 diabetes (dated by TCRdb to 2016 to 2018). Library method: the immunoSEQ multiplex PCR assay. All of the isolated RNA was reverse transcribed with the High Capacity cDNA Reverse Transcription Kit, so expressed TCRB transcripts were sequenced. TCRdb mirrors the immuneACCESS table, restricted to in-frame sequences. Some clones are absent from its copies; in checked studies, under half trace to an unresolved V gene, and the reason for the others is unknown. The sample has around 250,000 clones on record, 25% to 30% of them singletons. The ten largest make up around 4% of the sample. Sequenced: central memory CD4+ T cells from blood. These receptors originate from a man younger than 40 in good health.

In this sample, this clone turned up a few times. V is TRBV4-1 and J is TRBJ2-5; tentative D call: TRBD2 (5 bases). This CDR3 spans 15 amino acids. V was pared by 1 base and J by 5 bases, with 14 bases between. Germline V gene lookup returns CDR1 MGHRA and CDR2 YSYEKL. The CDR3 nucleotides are TGCGCCAGCAGCCAAGGGTTGGAGAGAGGGGAGACCCAGTACTTC. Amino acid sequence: CASSQGLERGETQYF.

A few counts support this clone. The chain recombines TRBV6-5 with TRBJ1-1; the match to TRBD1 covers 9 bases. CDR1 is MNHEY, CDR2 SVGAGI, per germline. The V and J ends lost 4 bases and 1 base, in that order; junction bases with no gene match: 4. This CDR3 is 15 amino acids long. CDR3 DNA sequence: TGTGCCAGCAGTTTCCTGGGACAGGGGAACACTGAAGCTTTCTTT. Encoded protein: CASSFLGQGNTEAFF.

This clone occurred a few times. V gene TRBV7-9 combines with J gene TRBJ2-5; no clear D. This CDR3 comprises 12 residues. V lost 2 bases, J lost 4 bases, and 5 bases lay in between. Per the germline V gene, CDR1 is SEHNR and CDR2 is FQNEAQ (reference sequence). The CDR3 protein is CASSLIPETQYF. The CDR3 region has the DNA TGTGCCAGCAGCTTAATCCCAGAGACCCAGTACTTC.

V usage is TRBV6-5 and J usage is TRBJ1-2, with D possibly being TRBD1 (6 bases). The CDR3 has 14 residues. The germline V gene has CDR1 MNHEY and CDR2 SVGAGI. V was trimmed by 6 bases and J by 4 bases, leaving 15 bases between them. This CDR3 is CASSPPGQLYGYTF. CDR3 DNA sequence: TGTGCCAGCAGCCCTCCGGGACAACTCTATGGCTACACCTTC.

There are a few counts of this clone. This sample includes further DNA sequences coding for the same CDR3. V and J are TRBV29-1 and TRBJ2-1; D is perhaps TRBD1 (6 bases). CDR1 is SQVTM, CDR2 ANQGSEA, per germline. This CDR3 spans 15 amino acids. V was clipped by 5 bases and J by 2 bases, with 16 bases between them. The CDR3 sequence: CSVRGAGATYNEQFF. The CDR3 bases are TGCAGCGTTCGAGGTGCAGGGGCCACCTACAATGAGCAGTTCTTC.

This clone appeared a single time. The CDR3 bases are TGTGCCAGCGGTACTAGCGGGAGTGTAAATGAGCAGTTCTTC. Residues: CASGTSGSVNEQFF. The V and J genes are TRBV28 and TRBJ2-1, with 11 nucleotides matching TRBD2. The germline V gene has CDR1 MDHEN and CDR2 SYDVKM. The CDR3 sequence is 14 residues long. Trimming at V came to 8 bases and at J to 7 bases, leaving 7 bases not matched to a gene.

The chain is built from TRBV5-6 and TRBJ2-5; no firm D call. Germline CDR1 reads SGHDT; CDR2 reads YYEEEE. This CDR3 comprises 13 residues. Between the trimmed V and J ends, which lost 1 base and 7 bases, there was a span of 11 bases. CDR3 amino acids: CASSLLGSGTQYF. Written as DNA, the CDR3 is TGTGCCAGCAGCTTGCTCGGGTCGGGGACCCAGTACTTC. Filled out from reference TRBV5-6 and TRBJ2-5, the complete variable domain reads DAGVTQSPTHLIKTRGQQVTLRCSPKSGHDTVSWYQQALGQGPQFIFQYYEEEERQRGNFPDRFSGHQFPNYSSELNVNALLLGDSALYLCASSLLGSGTQYFGPGTRLLVL.

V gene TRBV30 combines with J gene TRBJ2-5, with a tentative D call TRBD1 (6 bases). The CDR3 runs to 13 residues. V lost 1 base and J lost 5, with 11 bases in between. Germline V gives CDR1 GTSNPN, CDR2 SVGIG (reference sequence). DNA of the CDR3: TGTGCCTGGAGTGCAGGGGCCAAGGAGACCCAGTACTTC. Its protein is CAWSAGAKETQYF.

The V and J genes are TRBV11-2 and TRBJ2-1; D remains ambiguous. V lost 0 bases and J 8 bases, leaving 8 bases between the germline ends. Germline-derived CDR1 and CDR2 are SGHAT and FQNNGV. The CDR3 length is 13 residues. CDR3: CASSLDYGDEQFF. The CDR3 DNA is TGTGCCAGCAGCTTAGATTACGGTGATGAGCAGTTCTTC.

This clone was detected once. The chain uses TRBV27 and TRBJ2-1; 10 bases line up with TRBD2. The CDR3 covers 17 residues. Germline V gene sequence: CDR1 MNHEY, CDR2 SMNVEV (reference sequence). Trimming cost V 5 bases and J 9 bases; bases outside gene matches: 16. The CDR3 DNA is TGTGCCAGCAGTCCCAAGTATCGAGCGGGGGGGCGTGTTGAGCAGTTCTTC. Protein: CASSPKYRAGGRVEQFF.

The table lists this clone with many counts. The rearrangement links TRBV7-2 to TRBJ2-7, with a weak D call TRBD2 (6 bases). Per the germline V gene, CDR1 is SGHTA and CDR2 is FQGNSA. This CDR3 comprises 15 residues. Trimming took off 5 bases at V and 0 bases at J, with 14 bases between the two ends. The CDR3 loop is CASSLRGSSSYEQYF. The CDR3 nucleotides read TGTGCCAGCAGCCTGCGGGGATCGAGCTCCTACGAGCAGTACTTC. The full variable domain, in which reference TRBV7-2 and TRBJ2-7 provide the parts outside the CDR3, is GAGVSQSPSNKVTEKGKDVELRCDPISGHTALYWYRQSLGQGLEFLIYFQGNSAPDKSGLPSDRFSAERTGGSVSTLTIQRTQQEDSAVYLCASSLRGSSSYEQYFGPGTRLTVT.

The CDR3 DNA follows: TGTGCCAGCAGCCTTACAGGGCCTGGGGCCAACGTCCTGACTTTC. Translating gives CASSLTGPGANVLTF. This chain connects TRBV6-5 to TRBJ2-6; a weak D match, TRBD1 (6 bases). The CDR3 is made up of 15 amino acids. Germline V gene lookup returns CDR1 MNHEY and CDR2 SVGAGI. The V end lost 6 bases, the J end lost 2 bases, and 11 bases lay between the germline ends.

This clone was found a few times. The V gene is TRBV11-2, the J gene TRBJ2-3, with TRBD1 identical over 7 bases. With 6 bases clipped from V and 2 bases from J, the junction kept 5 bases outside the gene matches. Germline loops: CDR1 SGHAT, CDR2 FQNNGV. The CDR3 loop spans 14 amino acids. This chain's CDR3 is CASRTTGSTDTQYF. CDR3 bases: TGTGCCAGCAGGACGACAGGGTCCACAGATACGCAGTATTTT.